Each of the 27 T cell receptor beta chains below was sequenced from the same sample in a study of blood T cell repertoires in COVID-19. TCRdb's copy holds only in-frame clones and misses some; the assay was immunoSEQ multiplex PCR. The sample carries some 180,000 clones, almost 90% recorded once. The material sequenced was peripheral blood. The receptors here all came from a man aged 50-59 years with acute or convalescent COVID-19.

J is TRBJ1-6 and V is TRBV6-5, with 7 bases that match TRBD1. Germline values: CDR1 MNHEY, CDR2 SVGAGI. This CDR3 region has 15 residues. The J segment lost 7 bases and the V segment lost 5 bases, leaving 8 bases of the junction unmatched. The CDR3 nucleotides are TGTGCCAGCAGTACCGACAGGGCTGGAAATTCACCCCTCCACTTT. It encodes CASSTDRAGNSPLHF.

V and J are TRBV6-6 and TRBJ1-6; D call uncertain. V was trimmed by 2 bases and J by 9 bases, leaving 14 bases between them. The CDR3 is made up of 15 amino acids. Germline assignment: CDR1 MNHNY and CDR2 SVGAGI (reference sequence). The CDR3 region is CASSYRLDSGSPLHF. The CDR3 nucleotides are TGTGCCAGCAGTTACCGACTGGACTCGGGTTCACCCCTCCACTTT.

The gene calls are TRBV3-1 (or the pseudogene TRBV3-2) and TRBJ2-1, with TRBD1 as a possible D gene (6 bases). CDR3 size: 15 residues. V was pared by 1 base and J by 10 bases, with 17 bases between. From germline, CDR1 is LGHDT and CDR2 YNNKEL (reference sequence). This CDR3 reads CASSQVVAQGREQFF. CDR3 in DNA: TGTGCCAGCAGCCAAGTGGTAGCGCAGGGGCGGGAGCAGTTCTTC.

V usage is TRBV18 and J usage is TRBJ1-2; 8 positions match TRBD1. The CDR3 is 15 residues long. J was trimmed by 4 bases and V by 3 bases; bases with no gene match: 7. Germline CDR1 is KGHSH and CDR2 is LQKENI. The CDR3 sequence: CASSPDRGLGYGYTF. As DNA, the CDR3 is TGTGCCAGCTCACCCGACAGGGGCCTTGGCTATGGCTACACCTTC.

The chain recombines TRBV23-1 with TRBJ2-2, with TRBD1 matching 8 bases. TRBV23-1 is flagged as an ORF with uncertain function. There are 14 residues in the CDR3. V lost 6 bases to trimming and J lost 2 bases; unmatched junction nucleotides: 2. CDR3 protein: CASRGQANTGELFF. The CDR3 bases are TGCGCCAGCAGGGGACAGGCCAACACCGGGGAGCTGTTTTTT.

This chain connects TRBV4-2 to TRBJ2-3; 10 bases map to TRBD2. The CDR3 extends over 16 amino acids. Germline assignment: CDR1 LGHNA and CDR2 YNFKEQ. Losses at the gene ends were 0 bases for V and 4 bases for J; bases not matched to a gene: 4. The CDR3: CASSQDSGRIADTQYF. DNA for the CDR3: TGTGCCAGCAGCCAAGATAGCGGGAGGATTGCAGATACGCAGTATTTT.

V is TRBV28 and J is TRBJ2-2, with D maybe TRBD1 (6 bases). This CDR3 is 16 amino acids long. CDR1 MDHEN and CDR2 SYDVKM come from the germline V gene. V was clipped by 4 bases and J by 7 bases, with 19 bases between them. The CDR3 DNA reads TGTGCCAGCAGTTCCCCCCGGGACATCTCAATCGGGGAGCTGTTTTTT. Amino acid sequence: CASSSPRDISIGELFF.

The rearrangement links TRBV24-1 to TRBJ2-5; 7 nucleotides line up with TRBD2. Germline trimming cut 0 bases from V and 1 base from J; bases unmatched to any gene: 1. CDR1 is KGHDR and CDR2 is SFDVKD in the germline V gene. The length of the CDR3 is 15 residues. In DNA, the CDR3 is TGTGCCACCAGTGATTTGTCGGGGGGCCAAGAGACCCAGTACTTC. It encodes CATSDLSGGQETQYF.

This chain joins TRBV28 and TRBJ1-5, with D unclear. There are 16 residues in the CDR3. From germline, CDR1 is MDHEN and CDR2 SYDVKM. The V and J ends lost 2 bases and 0 bases respectively, with 11 bases between them. DNA for the CDR3: TGTGCCAGCAGTTTAATGGGCAGCTATAGCAATCAGCCCCAGCATTTT. Encoded protein: CASSLMGSYSNQPQHF.

J is TRBJ2-1 and V is TRBV19; 7 bases are shared with TRBD2. The trim removed 3 bases at V and 3 bases at J, leaving 8 bases unmatched. Looked up from germline, CDR1 is LNHDA and CDR2 is SQIVND (reference sequence). This CDR3 region has 16 residues. CDR3 in DNA: TGTGCCAGTAGTATGTTAGGGGCTAGCGGCTACAATGAGCAGTTCTTC. This sequence encodes CASSMLGASGYNEQFF. The entire variable domain, with the rest obtained from reference TRBV19 and TRBJ2-1, is as follows: DGGITQSPKYLFRKEGQNVTLSCEQNLNHDAMYWYRQDPGQGLRLIYYSQIVNDFQKGDIAEGYSVSREKKESFPLTVTSAQKNPTAFYLCASSMLGASGYNEQFFGPGTRLTVL.

The chain joins TRBV6-5 to TRBJ2-1; 11 nucleotides align to TRBD2. After removal of 3 bases from V and 8 bases from J, the junction contained 6 bases not matched to a gene. The CDR3 spans 15 residues. Germline V CDR1 and CDR2: MNHEY, SVGAGI. The CDR3 is CASSYQTSGTHEQFF. CDR3 nucleotide sequence: TGTGCCAGCAGTTATCAGACTAGCGGGACCCATGAGCAGTTCTTC.

The V gene is TRBV2, the J gene TRBJ1-2; TRBD1 agrees at 11 bases. The length of the CDR3 is 16 residues. Germline V gene data show CDR1 as SNHLY and CDR2 as FYNNEI. V shed 3 bases and J 3 bases; nucleotides not matched to a gene: 6. The CDR3 DNA reads as TGTGCCAGCAGTGAGCCCAGGACAGGGGGCGACTATGGCTACACCTTC. Its translation is CASSEPRTGGDYGYTF.

The rearrangement links TRBV13 to TRBJ1-2, with D maybe TRBD1 (5 bases). From germline, CDR1 is PRHDT and CDR2 FYEKMQ (reference sequence). The CDR3 contains 16 residues. Trimming cost V 4 bases and J 0 bases, with 15 bases left between them. This CDR3 is CASSYPRGDANYGYTF. DNA of the CDR3: TGTGCCAGCAGCTACCCTCGGGGGGATGCTAACTATGGCTACACCTTC.

The chain recombines TRBV12-5 with TRBJ2-2; 8 nucleotides line up with TRBD1. The CDR3 has 19 residues. Losses at the gene ends were 2 bases for V and 0 bases for J; bases not matched to a gene: 11. From germline, CDR1 is LGHNT and CDR2 FRNRAP. The CDR3 loop reads CASGLIETGDKTNTGELFF. CDR3 coding DNA: TGTGCTAGTGGTTTGATAGAGACAGGGGATAAAACGAACACCGGGGAGCTGTTTTTT.

The chain carries TRBV7-6 and TRBJ2-7; D may be TRBD1 (6 bases). The germline CDR1 and CDR2 sequences are SGHVS and FNYEAQ. This CDR3 contains 14 residues. Trimming cost V 4 bases and J 2 bases, with 12 bases left between them. The CDR3 DNA sequence: TGTGCCAGCAGCTCCCGACAGGACCCCTACGAGCAGTACTTC. This codes for CASSSRQDPYEQYF.

This chain links TRBV5-1 with TRBJ2-1, with TRBD2 matching over 9 bases. Trimming removed 0 bases from V and 5 bases from J; junction bases left unmatched: 3. Germline V gives CDR1 SGHRS, CDR2 YFSETQ. The CDR3 consists of 15 residues. Here the CDR3 DNA reads TGCGCCAGCAGCTTGGGGACTAGCGCCGACAATGAGCAGTTCTTC. As protein: CASSLGTSADNEQFF.

This sequence joins TRBV4-2 and TRBJ1-1, with D possibly matching TRBD1 (5 bases). Germline V lookup: CDR1 LGHNA, CDR2 YNFKEQ. The length of the CDR3 is 16 residues. V shed 2 bases and J shed 5 bases, with 18 bases lying between them. CDR3 region: CASSQINSLGGTEAFF. CDR3 coding DNA: TGTGCCAGCAGCCAAATAAATTCCCTGGGGGGAACTGAAGCTTTCTTT.

CDR3 nucleotide sequence: TGTGCCAGTAGTAACCGACACAGGGGTGACGGAAACACCATATATTTT. Translation gives CASSNRHRGDGNTIYF. The V call is TRBV19, the J call TRBJ1-3; 7 bases line up with TRBD1. The trim removed 4 bases at V and 4 bases at J, leaving 10 bases unmatched. Germline-derived CDR1 and CDR2 are LNHDA and SQIVND (reference sequence). The CDR3 covers 16 residues.

The sample holds one count of this clone. The genes are TRBV5-4 and TRBJ1-1, with a possible D match to TRBD1 (5 bases). This CDR3 is 17 amino acids long. CDR1 and CDR2 (germline): SGHNT, YYREEE (reference sequence). Deletions cut 3 bases from V and 10 bases from J, with 28 bases between. For the CDR3, the DNA is TGTGCCAGCAGCTCGGAGGGGCCACTCATCGAAGGAGCCGCAGCTTTCTTT. Translation: CASSSEGPLIEGAAAFF.

The chain uses TRBV5-4 and TRBJ2-3, with 10 bases matching TRBD2. Germline lookup yields CDR1 SGHNT and CDR2 YYREEE (reference sequence). The CDR3 runs 14 residues. V dropped 9 bases and J dropped 6; count of bases not matched to a gene: 10. The CDR3 here is CATTSGRVMDTQYF. CDR3 DNA: TGTGCCACGACGAGCGGGAGGGTAATGGATACGCAGTATTTT.

The rearrangement links TRBV5-4 to TRBJ2-1; 15 bases are shared with TRBD2. Trimming took 3 bases from V and 8 from J; bases not matched to a gene: 3. The CDR3 loop spans 15 amino acids. Germline CDR1 and CDR2: SGHNT and YYREEE (reference sequence). CDR3 sequence reads: CASSSGLAGGYEQFF. Here the CDR3 DNA reads TGTGCCAGCAGCTCGGGACTAGCGGGAGGCTATGAGCAGTTCTTC.

J is TRBJ1-6 and V is TRBV21-1; the D call TRBD1 from the table was never checked on the DNA. TRBV21-1 is a recognized pseudogene. The CDR3 has 18 residues. The chain's CDR3 is CASSKRPYPGHVNSPLHF. The CDR3 DNA reads TGTGCCAGCAGCAAACGGCCTTACCCGGGACACGTTAATTCACCCCTCCACTTT.

This rearrangement joins TRBV7-9 to TRBJ2-5; a weak D match, TRBD2 (6 bases). This CDR3 comprises 15 residues. V gave up 7 bases and J gave up 2 bases, with 17 bases separating them. CDR1 and CDR2 from the germline V gene are SEHNR and FQNEAQ (reference sequence). DNA of the CDR3: TGTGCCAGCACCTCTGGTCGGGACTCACAAGAGACCCAGTACTTC. It specifies CASTSGRDSQETQYF.

The CDR3 DNA sequence: TGTGCCAGCAGACCCGGACAGGTTTTAAATCAGCCCCAGCATTTT. Translating gives CASRPGQVLNQPQHF. The chain is built from TRBV27 and TRBJ1-5; 7 positions agree with TRBD1. CDR1 is MNHEY and CDR2 is SMNVEV in the germline V gene (reference sequence). The length of the CDR3 is 15 residues. V was clipped by 6 bases and J by 4 bases; unmatched bases: 9.

In this sample, this clone turned up a few times. This rearrangement joins TRBV7-2 to TRBJ1-3; D gene uncertain. The V gene's germline CDR1 is SGHTA and CDR2 FQGNSA. The CDR3 runs to 15 residues. The V end was cut by 1 base, the J end by 0 bases, with 7 bases between. The CDR3 region has the DNA TGTGCCAGCAGCTTAGGGGCCAGCTCTGGAAACACCATATATTTT. The encoded protein is CASSLGASSGNTIYF.

This chain connects TRBV6-2 or TRBV6-3 to TRBJ2-7, with D uncertain. This CDR3 has 13 amino acids. The ends were cut back, 1 base at V and 9 bases at J, with 13 bases in the middle. The germline gives CDR1 MNHEY, CDR2 SVGEGT. CDR3 loop: CASSYCRVCGQYV. The CDR3 nucleotides read TGTGCCAGCAGTTACTGCCGGGTTTGCGGGCAGTACGTC.

V is TRBV19 and J is TRBJ1-2, with a tentative D call TRBD1 (6 bases). This CDR3 contains 15 residues. Per germline, CDR1 LNHDA and CDR2 SQIVND (reference sequence). Between the trimmed V and J ends, which lost 7 bases and 2 bases, there was a span of 17 bases. CDR3 sequence reads: CASTAGERRNYGYTF. CDR3 sequence (DNA): TGTGCCAGTACTGCAGGGGAAAGAAGAAACTATGGCTACACCTTC.